This entry lists 18 T cell receptor beta chains sequenced from one sample in a study of cytomegalovirus exposure and HLA in healthy donors. Vbeta (60) and Jbeta (13) primers were used in the PCR. The table came from immunoSEQ multiplex PCR; TCRdb's copy has only in-frame clones and leaves some out. The sample shows some 100,000 clones, less than 65% of them seen only once. Sequenced: PBMCs. The receptors derive from a woman aged 25 to 45 in good health and CMV-seropositive.

This rearrangement joins TRBV6-1 to TRBJ1-5; 7 nucleotides match TRBD1. Trimming removed 10 bases from V and 0 bases from J; junction bases left unmatched: 6. Germline V gene data show CDR1 as MNHNS and CDR2 as SASEGT. The CDR3 is 14 residues long. The CDR3 spells CANGQDYSNQPQHF. In DNA, the CDR3 is TGTGCCAACGGACAGGACTATAGCAATCAGCCCCAGCATTTT.

This rearrangement joins TRBV10-3 to TRBJ2-7, with 11 bases fitting TRBD1. The germline CDR1 and CDR2 sequences are ENHRY and SYGVKD. The CDR3 loop spans 15 amino acids. V lost 5 bases and J lost 0; bases outside the gene matches: 3. The CDR3 sequence: CAISRDRGSSYEQYF. The CDR3 DNA follows: TGTGCCATCAGTAGGGACAGGGGGAGCTCCTACGAGCAGTACTTC.

The table lists this clone with a few counts. The junction departs from germline at one end; a sequencing error may be responsible. V usage is TRBV7-9 and J usage is TRBJ2-7, with a possible D match to TRBD1 (6 bases). The CDR3 length is 15 residues. The V gene's germline CDR1 is SEHNR and CDR2 FQNEAQ (reference sequence). Written as DNA, the CDR3 is TGTTCCAGCAGCTTCTCAGGGGCTCTCTCCTACGAGCAGTACTTC. It encodes CSSSFSGALSYEQYF.

This clone was seen a few times. The chain combines TRBV5-1 with TRBJ2-7; tentatively, D is TRBD2 (6 bases). Germline V CDR1 and CDR2: SGHRS, YFSETQ. The CDR3 contains 13 residues. Trimming took 0 bases from V and 6 from J, leaving 10 bases between them. The DNA for the CDR3 is TGCGCCAGCAGCTTGGCCTTGGGGGGCGAGCAGTACTTC. Its protein is CASSLALGGEQYF.

In this sample, this clone turned up a few times. The rearrangement links TRBV6-5 to TRBJ1-6, with 10 bases lining up with TRBD1. V dropped 10 bases and J dropped 7; count of bases not matched to a gene: 7. Germline CDR1 and CDR2: MNHEY and SVGAGI. This CDR3 region has 14 residues. As DNA, the CDR3 is TGTGCCACCCGGGGGGGACAGGGGAATTCACCCCTCCACTTT. As protein: CATRGGQGNSPLHF.

This rearrangement joins TRBV14 to TRBJ2-3, with 9 bases matching TRBD2. Germline lookup yields CDR1 SGHDN and CDR2 FVKESK. This CDR3 is 16 amino acids long. J was trimmed by 4 bases and V by 5 bases; bases with no gene match: 10. The CDR3 sequence: CASSKLAGLSADTQYF. In DNA form, the CDR3 reads TGTGCCAGCAGCAAGCTAGCGGGACTAAGCGCAGATACGCAGTATTTT.

CDR3 amino acids: CASSSRGGGYTF. Written as DNA, the CDR3 is TGTGCCAGCAGCTCAAGAGGGGGCGGCTACACCTTC. This chain connects TRBV6-6 to TRBJ1-2, with 7 bases matching TRBD1. Germline values: CDR1 MNHNY, CDR2 SVGAGI (reference sequence). The CDR3 is 12 amino acids. V trimming: 6 bases; J trimming: 8 bases; junction bases outside the gene matches: 6.

This clone was recorded only once. The gene calls are TRBV5-1 and TRBJ2-1; 16 bases align to TRBD2. The length of the CDR3 is 18 residues. V gave up 4 bases and J gave up 8 bases; unmatched junction bases: 12. CDR1 is SGHRS, CDR2 YFSETQ, per germline. The DNA for the CDR3 is TGCGCCAGCAGCCCCGGGACTAGCGGGGGGGGCAATGGTGATGAGCAGTTCTTC. Its protein is CASSPGTSGGGNGDEQFF.

V gene TRBV2 combines with J gene TRBJ1-6; the D gene is possibly TRBD1 (5 bases). Trimming removed 5 bases from V and 6 bases from J, with 11 bases in between. Germline V gives CDR1 SNHLY, CDR2 FYNNEI. The CDR3 is 14 residues long. The CDR3: CASSLTGSNSPLHF. The CDR3 DNA reads TGTGCCAGCAGTCTAACAGGTTCTAATTCACCCCTCCACTTT.

The CDR3 sequence: CASSPAGGGYGYTF. CDR3 DNA: TGTGCCAGCAGCCCTGCCGGGGGTGGCTATGGCTACACCTTC. V is TRBV27 and J is TRBJ1-2; TRBD1 might be the D (5 bases). This CDR3 has 14 residues. Germline CDR1 reads MNHEY; CDR2 reads SMNVEV (reference sequence). V dropped 6 bases and J dropped 4 bases, with 15 bases sitting between them.

The chain uses TRBV7-9 and TRBJ2-5; D is unresolved. The CDR3 has 14 amino acids. From germline, CDR1 is SEHNR and CDR2 FQNEAQ (reference sequence). V lost 8 bases to trimming and J lost 2 bases, with 15 bases between them. CDR3 bases: TGTGCCAGCGGTCCAATGAGCTCACAAGAGACCCAGTACTTC. It is translated as CASGPMSSQETQYF.

Of note for this clone: The junction departs from germline at one end; a sequencing error may be responsible. The chain has TRBV7-9 and TRBJ2-1; D possibly corresponds to TRBD2 (5 bases). Germline V gene sequence: CDR1 SEHNR, CDR2 FQNEAQ (reference sequence). This CDR3 region has 14 residues. CDR3 sequence: CASILSRGNNEQFF. The CDR3 DNA follows: TGTGCCAGCATCTTATCACGAGGGAACAATGAGCAGTTCTTC.

The rearrangement links TRBV7-9 to TRBJ1-6; 10 bases line up with TRBD1. The CDR3 is made up of 16 amino acids. The germline V gene has CDR1 SEHNR and CDR2 FQNEAQ (reference sequence). J gave up 7 bases and V 5 bases, and 8 bases lay outside the gene matches. The CDR3 DNA is TGTGCCAGCAGCGGGGGACAGGGGTTTAGAAATTCACCCCTCCACTTT. This codes for CASSGGQGFRNSPLHF.

The chain links TRBV6-1 to TRBJ1-1, with D maybe TRBD1 (6 bases). V was shortened by 6 bases and J by 1 base, with 12 bases between the two germline ends. Germline V lookup: CDR1 MNHNS, CDR2 SASEGT. The length of the CDR3 is 14 residues. This CDR3 is CASSNTGWNTEAFF. The CDR3 DNA reads TGTGCCAGCAGCAATACAGGGTGGAACACTGAAGCTTTCTTT.

This clone was observed a handful of times. The chain has TRBV19 and TRBJ1-3, with D perhaps matching TRBD1 (5 bases). V gave up 6 bases and J gave up 3 bases, with 12 bases separating them. Germline CDR1 is LNHDA and CDR2 is SQIVND (reference sequence). The CDR3 has 14 residues. Written as DNA, the CDR3 is TGTGCCAGTAGGGGCAGGGTCGGTGGAAACACCATATATTTT. Translation: CASRGRVGGNTIYF.

V usage is TRBV28 and J usage is TRBJ2-7; a possible D gene is TRBD1 (8 bases). Germline CDR1 MDHEN, CDR2 SYDVKM. CDR3 size: 15 residues. Trimming took 6 bases from V and 3 from J, leaving 18 bases between them. This CDR3 is CASRGGAGGHYEQYF. The CDR3 DNA reads TGTGCCAGCAGGGGAGGGGCAGGGGGCCACTACGAGCAGTACTTC.

The chain is built from TRBV7-2 and TRBJ1-2; D is possibly TRBD1 (5 bases). Germline CDR1 and CDR2: SGHTA and FQGNSA. Trimming removed 4 bases at V and 7 bases at J, with 16 bases between. The CDR3 runs 14 residues. CDR3 nucleotides: TGTGCCAGCAGCTCGAATACCGGGACTGGTGGCTACACCTTC. Its translation: CASSSNTGTGGYTF.

This clone has only a few counts. The V call is TRBV14, the J call TRBJ1-1; D remains ambiguous. V was shortened by 1 base and J by 1 base, with 10 bases between the two germline ends. CDR1 SGHDN and CDR2 FVKESK come from the germline V gene. This CDR3 has 15 amino acids. The CDR3 loop reads CASSQGGHKNTEAFF. The CDR3 nucleotides read TGTGCCAGCAGCCAAGGAGGGCACAAGAACACTGAAGCTTTCTTT.